The next 11 T cell receptor beta chains were all read from a single sample in a study of blood T cell repertoires in COVID-19. Sequencing was performed with immunoSEQ multiplex PCR; in TCRdb, only in-frame clones are kept and a portion is missing. In the table there are approximately 150,000 clones, roughly 85% of which are singletons. What was sequenced was peripheral blood. The receptors originated from a human donor with acute or convalescent COVID-19. The donor label of this sample is uncertain.

The chain couples TRBV7-2 to TRBJ2-2, with 11 bases that match TRBD2. Germline V gene sequence: CDR1 SGHTA, CDR2 FQGNSA. V lost 5 bases, J lost 2 bases, and 7 bases stayed unmatched. The CDR3 covers 17 residues. The CDR3 spells CASSAPRLAGNTGELFF. The CDR3 DNA follows: TGTGCCAGCAGCGCACCTCGACTAGCGGGAAACACCGGGGAGCTGTTTTTT.

The rearrangement joins TRBV3-1 (or the pseudogene TRBV3-2) to TRBJ1-1, with D uncertain. Germline V gene data show CDR1 as LGHDT and CDR2 as YNNKEL (reference sequence). Trimming pared 1 base from V and 1 base from J, leaving 7 bases between. This CDR3 contains 14 residues. CDR3 DNA sequence: TGTGCCAGCAGCCAAGCCAGTAAGAACACTGAAGCTTTCTTT. Translation gives CASSQASKNTEAFF.

The chain carries TRBV7-8 and TRBJ2-2, with 8 positions matching TRBD2. After removal of 4 bases from V and 5 bases from J, the junction contained 3 bases not matched to a gene. This CDR3 has 14 amino acids. CDR1 is SGHVS and CDR2 is FQNEAQ in the germline V gene. In nucleotides, the CDR3 is TGTGCCAGCAGCTCCGGACTAGCAACCGGGGAGCTGTTTTTT. This gives the protein CASSSGLATGELFF.

J is TRBJ2-3 and V is TRBV28; 7 bases align to TRBD1. V lost 10 bases and J lost 3; bases outside the gene matches: 4. Germline loops: CDR1 MDHEN, CDR2 SYDVKM. The CDR3 contains 12 residues. CDR3 DNA: TGTGCCACCGAACAGGGGACAGATACGCAGTATTTT. The encoded protein is CATEQGTDTQYF.

The rearrangement uses TRBV24-1 and TRBJ2-1; 14 nucleotides align to TRBD2. CDR1 is KGHDR, CDR2 SFDVKD, per germline. The CDR3 is 16 amino acids. Unmatched junction bases numbered 7, after V lost 6 bases and J lost 7 bases. For the CDR3, the DNA is TGTGCCACCAGTCTTGGGACTAGCGGGAGATTAAATGAGCAGTTCTTC. This encodes CATSLGTSGRLNEQFF.

The CDR3 coding sequence is TGTGCTAGTGGTTTAGGGGGGAACACTGAAGCTTTCTTT. Protein: CASGLGGNTEAFF. The rearrangement uses TRBV12-5 and TRBJ1-1, with D perhaps TRBD1 (6 bases). Between the trimmed V and J ends, which lost 3 bases and 1 base, there was a span of 6 bases. The germline V gene has CDR1 LGHNT and CDR2 FRNRAP. This CDR3 is 13 amino acids long. Full variable domain (remainder filled in from reference TRBV12-5 and TRBJ1-1): DARVTQTPRHKVTEMGQEVTMRCQPILGHNTVFWYRQTMMQGLELLAYFRNRAPLDDSGMPKDRFSAEMPDATLATLKIQPSEPRDSAVYFCASGLGGNTEAFFGQGTRLTVV.

CDR3 loop: CASSVAPLAGFKTQYF. In nucleotides, the CDR3 is TGTGCCAGCAGCGTAGCTCCACTAGCCGGGTTCAAGACCCAGTACTTC. V is TRBV9 and J is TRBJ2-5; a weak D match, TRBD2 (6 bases). Germline loops: CDR1 SGDLS, CDR2 YYNGEE. The CDR3 extends over 16 amino acids. V was pared by 0 bases and J by 6 bases, with 18 bases between. The full variable domain, completed using reference TRBV9 and TRBJ2-5, is DSGVTQTPKHLITATGQRVTLRCSPRSGDLSVYWYQQSLDQGLQFLIQYYNGEERAKGNILERFSAQQFPDLHSELNLSSLELGDSALYFCASSVAPLAGFKTQYFGPGTRLLVL.

The chain recombines TRBV5-4 with TRBJ1-1; 8 nucleotides match TRBD1. There are 15 residues in the CDR3. CDR1 SGHNT and CDR2 YYREEE come from the germline V gene (reference sequence). The trim removed 3 bases at V and 3 bases at J, leaving 7 bases unmatched. The CDR3 bases are TGTGCCAGCAGCTCCTTCGGGACAGGCCACACTGAAGCTTTCTTT. Translated, it gives CASSSFGTGHTEAFF.

The chain combines TRBV6-4 with TRBJ2-1, with 9 bases fitting TRBD2. V was clipped by 6 bases and J by 0 bases; unmatched bases: 3. CDR1 and CDR2 from the germline V gene are MRHNA and SNTAGT. The CDR3 has 15 residues. Here the CDR3 reads CASSLLAGSYNEQFF. CDR3 nucleotides: TGTGCCAGCAGCCTACTAGCGGGCTCCTACAATGAGCAGTTCTTC.

CDR3 coding DNA: TGTGCCAGCAGTATCGATCGGGGGGGCGTCTATGGCTACACCTTC. Protein product: CASSIDRGGVYGYTF. The chain is built from TRBV6-5 and TRBJ1-2; weak D call: TRBD1 (6 bases). CDR3 length: 15 amino acids. Trimming left V 5 bases short and J 4 bases short, with 17 bases between. CDR1 and CDR2 (germline): MNHEY, SVGAGI.

This clone appeared a single time. The rearrangement uses TRBV7-2 and TRBJ1-1; D might be TRBD1 (6 bases). CDR1 and CDR2 from the germline V gene are SGHTA and FQGNSA. V lost 1 base and J 0 bases, leaving 12 bases between the germline ends. The CDR3 consists of 16 residues. Written as DNA, the CDR3 is TGTGCCAGCAGCTTAGAGGGGACAAGGATGAACACTGAAGCTTTCTTT. Translating gives CASSLEGTRMNTEAFF. The full variable domain, with the rest looked up from reference TRBV7-2 and TRBJ1-1, is GAGVSQSPSNKVTEKGKDVELRCDPISGHTALYWYRQSLGQGLEFLIYFQGNSAPDKSGLPSDRFSAERTGGSVSTLTIQRTQQEDSAVYLCASSLEGTRMNTEAFFGQGTRLTVV.